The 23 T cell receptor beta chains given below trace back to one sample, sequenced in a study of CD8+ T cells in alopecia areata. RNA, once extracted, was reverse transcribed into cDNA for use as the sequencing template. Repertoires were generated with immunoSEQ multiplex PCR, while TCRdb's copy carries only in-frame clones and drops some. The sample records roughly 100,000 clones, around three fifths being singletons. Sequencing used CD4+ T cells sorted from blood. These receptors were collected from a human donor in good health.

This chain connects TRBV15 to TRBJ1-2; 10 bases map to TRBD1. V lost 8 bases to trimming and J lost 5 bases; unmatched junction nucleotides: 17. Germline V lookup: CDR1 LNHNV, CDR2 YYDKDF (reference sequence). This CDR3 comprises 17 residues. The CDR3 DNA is TGTGCCACCGCTCAACCTGGGGGACAGGGGCAGGGGTATGGCTACACCTTC. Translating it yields CATAQPGGQGQGYGYTF.

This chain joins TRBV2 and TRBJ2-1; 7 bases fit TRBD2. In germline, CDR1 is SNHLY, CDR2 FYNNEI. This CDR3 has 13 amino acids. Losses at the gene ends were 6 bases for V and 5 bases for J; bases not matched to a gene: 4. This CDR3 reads CASRAGRDNEQFF. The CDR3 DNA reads TGTGCCAGCAGGGCAGGGAGGGACAATGAGCAGTTCTTC.

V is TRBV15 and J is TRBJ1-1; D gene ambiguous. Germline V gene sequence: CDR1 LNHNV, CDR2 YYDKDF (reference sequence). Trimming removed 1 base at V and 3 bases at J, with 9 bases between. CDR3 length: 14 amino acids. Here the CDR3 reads CATSRVGGYTEAFF. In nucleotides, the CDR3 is TGTGCCACCAGCAGAGTAGGAGGTTACACTGAAGCTTTCTTT.

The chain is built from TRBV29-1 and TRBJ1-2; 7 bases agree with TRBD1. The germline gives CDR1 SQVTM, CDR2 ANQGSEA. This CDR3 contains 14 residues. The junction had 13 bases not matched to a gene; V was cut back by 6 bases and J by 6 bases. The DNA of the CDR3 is TGCAGCGTCTACCGACAGGGTAACAGGGATGGCTACACCTTC. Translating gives CSVYRQGNRDGYTF.

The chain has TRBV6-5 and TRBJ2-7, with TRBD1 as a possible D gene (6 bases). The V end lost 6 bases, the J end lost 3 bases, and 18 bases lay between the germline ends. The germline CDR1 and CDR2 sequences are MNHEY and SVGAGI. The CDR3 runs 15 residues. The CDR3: CASSIRNTGYYEQYF. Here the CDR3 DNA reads TGTGCCAGCAGCATCAGAAATACAGGGTACTACGAGCAGTACTTC.

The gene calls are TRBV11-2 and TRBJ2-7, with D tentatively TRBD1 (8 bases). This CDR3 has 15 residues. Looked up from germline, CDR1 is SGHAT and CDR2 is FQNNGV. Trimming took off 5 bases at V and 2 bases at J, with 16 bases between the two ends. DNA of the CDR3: TGTGCCAGCAGCCAGAACAGGGGGGGGACCTACGAGCAGTACTTC. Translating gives CASSQNRGGTYEQYF. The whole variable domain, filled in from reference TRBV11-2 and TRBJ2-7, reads EAGVAQSPRYKIIEKRQSVAFWCNPISGHATLYWYQQILGQGPKLLIQFQNNGVVDDSQLPKDRFSAERLKGVDSTLKIQPAKLEDSAVYLCASSQNRGGTYEQYFGPGTRLTVT.

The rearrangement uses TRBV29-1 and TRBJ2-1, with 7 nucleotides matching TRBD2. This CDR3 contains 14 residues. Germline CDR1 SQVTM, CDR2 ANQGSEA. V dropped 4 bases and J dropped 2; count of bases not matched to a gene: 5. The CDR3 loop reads CSVGRAGTYNEQFF. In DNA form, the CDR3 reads TGCAGCGTTGGTCGAGCGGGGACCTACAATGAGCAGTTCTTC.

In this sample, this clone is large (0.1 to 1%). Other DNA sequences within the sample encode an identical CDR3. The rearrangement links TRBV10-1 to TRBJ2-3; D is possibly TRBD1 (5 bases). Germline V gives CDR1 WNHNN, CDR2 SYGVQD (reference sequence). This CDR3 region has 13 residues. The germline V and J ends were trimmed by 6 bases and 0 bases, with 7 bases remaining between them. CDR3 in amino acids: CASRQDSTDTQYF. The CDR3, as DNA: TGCGCCAGCAGACAGGACAGCACAGATACGCAGTATTTT.

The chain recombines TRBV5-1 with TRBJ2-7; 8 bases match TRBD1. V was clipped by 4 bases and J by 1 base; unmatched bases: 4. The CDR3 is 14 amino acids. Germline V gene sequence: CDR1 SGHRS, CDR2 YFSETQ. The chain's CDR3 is CASSGDRGSYEQYF. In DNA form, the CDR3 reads TGCGCCAGCAGCGGAGACAGGGGTTCCTACGAGCAGTACTTC.

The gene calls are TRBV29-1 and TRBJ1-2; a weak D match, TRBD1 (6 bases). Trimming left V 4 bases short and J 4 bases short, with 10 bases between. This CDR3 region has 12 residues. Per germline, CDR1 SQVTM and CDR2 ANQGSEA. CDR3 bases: TGCAGCGTTGGACAGGAGGGCTATGGCTACACCTTC. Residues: CSVGQEGYGYTF.

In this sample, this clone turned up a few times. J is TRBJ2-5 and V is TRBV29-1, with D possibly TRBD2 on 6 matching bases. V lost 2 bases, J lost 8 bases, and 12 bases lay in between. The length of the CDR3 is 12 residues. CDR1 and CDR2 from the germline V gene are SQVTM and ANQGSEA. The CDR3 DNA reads TGCAGCGTTGAATTCGGTAGCGGCACCCAGTACTTC. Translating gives CSVEFGSGTQYF.

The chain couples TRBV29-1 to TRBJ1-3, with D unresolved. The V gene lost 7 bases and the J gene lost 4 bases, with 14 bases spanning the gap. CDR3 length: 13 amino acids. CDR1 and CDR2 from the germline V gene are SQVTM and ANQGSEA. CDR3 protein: CSASRATGNTIYF. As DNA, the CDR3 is TGCAGCGCCTCCCGGGCCACGGGAAACACCATATATTTT.

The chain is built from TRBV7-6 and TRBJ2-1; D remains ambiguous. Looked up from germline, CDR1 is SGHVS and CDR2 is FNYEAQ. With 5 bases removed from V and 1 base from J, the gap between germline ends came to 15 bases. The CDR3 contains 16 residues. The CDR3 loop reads CASSHTLGVSYNEQFF. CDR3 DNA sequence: TGTGCCAGCAGCCACACCCTTGGGGTTTCCTACAATGAGCAGTTCTTC.

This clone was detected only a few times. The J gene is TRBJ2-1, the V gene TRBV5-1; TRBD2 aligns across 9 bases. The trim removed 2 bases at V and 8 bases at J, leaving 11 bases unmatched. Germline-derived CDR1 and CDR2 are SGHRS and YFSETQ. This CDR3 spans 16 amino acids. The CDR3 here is CASSFSLAGYGDEQFF. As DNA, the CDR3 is TGCGCCAGCAGCTTTTCGCTAGCGGGGTACGGGGATGAGCAGTTCTTC.

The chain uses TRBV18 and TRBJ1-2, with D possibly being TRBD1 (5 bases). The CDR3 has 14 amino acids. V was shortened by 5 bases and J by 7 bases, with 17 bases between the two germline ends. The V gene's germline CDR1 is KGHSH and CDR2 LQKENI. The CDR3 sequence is CASSYQGRGRGYTF. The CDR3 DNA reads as TGTGCCAGCTCATATCAGGGAAGGGGACGTGGCTACACCTTC.

The CDR3 DNA follows: TGTGCCAGCAGCTCAAGCACCGGGACCGGGGGCAATGAGCAGTTCTTC. This gives the protein CASSSSTGTGGNEQFF. This chain joins TRBV7-2 and TRBJ2-1, with D possibly being TRBD2 (6 bases). Trimming removed 4 bases at V and 6 bases at J, with 19 bases between. The length of the CDR3 is 16 residues. CDR1 and CDR2 (germline): SGHTA, FQGNSA.

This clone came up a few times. CDR3 amino acids: CASSTRIGAHGPSYYGYTF. In nucleotides, the CDR3 is TGTGCCAGCAGCACAAGAATCGGGGCTCACGGGCCTAGTTACTATGGCTACACCTTC. This chain connects TRBV9 to TRBJ1-2; perhaps TRBD1 as D (5 bases). Trimming removed 4 bases at V and 3 bases at J, with 28 bases between. The CDR3 is 19 residues long. Germline CDR1 is SGDLS and CDR2 is YYNGEE.

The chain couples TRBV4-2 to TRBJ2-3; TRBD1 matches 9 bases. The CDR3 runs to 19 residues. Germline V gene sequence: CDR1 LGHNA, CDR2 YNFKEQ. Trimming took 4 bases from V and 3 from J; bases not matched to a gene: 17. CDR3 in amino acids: CASSPRPTGGEGMTDTQYF. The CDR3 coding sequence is TGTGCCAGCAGCCCAAGGCCCACAGGGGGCGAAGGAATGACAGATACGCAGTATTTT.

The CDR3 region is CSVARGARSSYNEQFF. The CDR3 coding sequence is TGCAGCGTTGCTCGCGGAGCCCGGAGCTCCTACAATGAGCAGTTCTTC. The chain combines TRBV29-1 with TRBJ2-1, with D hard to call. V was shortened by 4 bases and J by 0 bases, with 16 bases between the two germline ends. CDR3 length: 16 amino acids. The germline V gene has CDR1 SQVTM and CDR2 ANQGSEA.

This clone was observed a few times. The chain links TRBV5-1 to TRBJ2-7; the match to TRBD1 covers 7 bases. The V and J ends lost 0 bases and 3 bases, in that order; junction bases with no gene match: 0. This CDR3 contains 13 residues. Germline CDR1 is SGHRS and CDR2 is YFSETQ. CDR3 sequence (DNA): TGCGCCAGCAGCTTGGGGACAGGCTACGAGCAGTACTTC. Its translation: CASSLGTGYEQYF.

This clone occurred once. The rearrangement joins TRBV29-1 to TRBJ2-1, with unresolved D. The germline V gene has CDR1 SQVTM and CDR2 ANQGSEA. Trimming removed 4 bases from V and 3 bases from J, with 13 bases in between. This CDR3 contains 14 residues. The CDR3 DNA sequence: TGCAGCGTTGGAGCAGCCGAGAACTACAATGAGCAGTTCTTC. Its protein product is CSVGAAENYNEQFF.

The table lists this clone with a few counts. CDR3 residues: CASSLSLDTEAFF. The CDR3 region has the DNA TGCGCCAGCAGCTTGTCACTGGACACTGAAGCTTTCTTT. V is TRBV5-1 and J is TRBJ1-1; D unclear. Trimming removed 1 base from V and 3 bases from J, with 7 bases in between. CDR1 is SGHRS, CDR2 YFSETQ, per germline. CDR3 length: 13 amino acids.

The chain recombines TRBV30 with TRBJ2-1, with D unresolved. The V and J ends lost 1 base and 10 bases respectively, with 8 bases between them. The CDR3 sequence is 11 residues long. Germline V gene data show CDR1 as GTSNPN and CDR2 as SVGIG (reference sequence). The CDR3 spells CAWSEAGEQFF. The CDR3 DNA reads TGTGCCTGGAGTGAGGCAGGCGAGCAGTTCTTC.